This TCR beta chain is from a study of CD8 T cells in Susac syndrome. Study-wide findings and caveats: TCR sequencing and HLA analysis covered a relatively small number of individuals.

Sequencing of TCR beta drew on CD8+ and CD4+ T cells from blood. The control group consisted of healthy donors matched for age and sex. For this clonotype: No antigen is known for it.

Random hexamers primed reverse transcription of roughly 0.45 to 1 ug RNA. With immunoSEQ multiplex PCR, TCR beta CDR3 was amplified across 54 Vbeta and 13 Jbeta. TCRdb itself ran the immunoSEQ multiplex PCR reads through MiXCR, one entry per CDR3 protein. The sample contains over 95,000 distinct CDR3 sequences, 85% to 95% of which appear only once. This CDR3 is built from 13 residues. V was cut by 1 base and J by 9 bases, with 13 bases left in between. Germline lookup yields CDR1 GTSNPN and CDR2 SVGIG (reference sequence). The specimen was CD8+ T cells from PBMCs. The TCR comes from a human donor in good health. The chain links TRBV30 to TRBJ2-1; a possible D gene is TRBD2 (5 bases). DNA for the CDR3: TGTGCCTGGAGTGGAGTCGCCGGGGTTGAGCAGTTCTTC. Translation gives CAWSGVAGVEQFF. The full variable domain, rest sourced from reference TRBV30 and TRBJ2-1, is SQTIHQWPATLVQPVGSPLSLECTVEGTSNPNLYWYRQAAGRGLQLLFYSVGIGQISSEVPQNLSASRPQDRQFILSSKKLLLSDSGFYLCAWSGVAGVEQFFGPGTRLTVL.